The text below deals with one T cell receptor (beta chain). The antigen it recognizes is unknown. Nothing much larger sits one base from this clone, and base qualities are not available. Other DNA variants within this sample encode the same CDR3. Using the deep immunoSEQ assay, multiplex PCR amplified TCR CDR3 regions from genomic DNA. Extracted genomic DNA from each cell subset was spread evenly across all wells of several immunoSEQ 96-well plates, with each plate serving as a replicate. Each replicate PCR for sorted subsets received around 200 ng genomic DNA, equal to about 30,000 T cell genomes. Purified libraries were quantified with a Qubit 3.0 fluorometer, sized on a Bioanalyzer 2100, and re-quantified with the KAPA Library Quantification kit. Every immunoSEQ 96-well plate was sequenced on a separate single-read 150-cycle Illumina NextSeq 550 flow cell. The original methods were these. Because only junctional sequences without quality scores were contained in the immunoSEQ output, filtering matching that applied to full-length reads could not be performed. To assign V/J genes and CDR3, sequences were annotated against IMGT germline references using PyIR, a Python wrapper for IgBLAST v1.9. Reads were filtered out if the reads had weak V/J assignments (E-value above 1e-6), no CDR3, stop codons, out-of-frame junctions, or ambiguous translated residues. A V3J clonotype was defined by an identical inferred V gene, J gene, and CDR3 amino acid sequence. Percentage overlap between repertoires was computed as shared unique clonotypes divided by the size of the smaller repertoire. Repertoire richness was assessed with RTK rarefaction, the Chao1 estimator, and Recon v2.1 estimates of unobserved clonotypes. OLGA was used to compute generation probabilities for all TCRbeta clonotypes that the gDNA method yielded from a few donors. TCRdb retrieved this table from immuneACCESS and kept in-frame rearrangements only. Not all clones are present; in checked studies, unresolved V genes account for under half, and no reason is known for the remainder. The V and J calls and the clone size are those of that table, but D and trimming were determined from the DNA. The sample includes over a million clones, with approximately 98.5% observed a single time. Jointly, the top ten make up under 0.45% of the sample.

The donors were healthy, HIV-negative adults who had no recently reported acute infections or vaccinations. Only Caucasian adults living in Nashville, Tennessee, USA were represented among the donors. CD4+ T cells were enriched by magnetic negative selection; naive cells were then positively selected on CD45RA, and the negative fraction formed the memory subset. After blood collection by leukapheresis, PBMCs were isolated using Ficoll-Histopaque density gradient centrifugation and then cryopreserved in the vapor phase of liquid nitrogen. Analytical flow cytometry was used to check the purity and quantity of every magnetically sorted T cell population. Genomic DNA was isolated from each sorted fraction and quantified by UV absorbance on a Nanodrop 2000c. The sample is drawn from a study of shared clonotypes between healthy human individuals (dated by TCRdb to 2018 to 2021). In terms of the full investigation: The cohort included three men and a couple of women between 18 and 49 years of age. Libraries were prepared and TCR repertoires were sequenced by different laboratories using diverse techniques, in order to increase sequencing depth and limit assay-specific biases. Between about 0.85 and 8.9 billion PBMCs per donor were obtained by leukapheresis. Blood TCR repertoires of about five healthy adults were deeply sequenced to estimate repertoire size and the extent of clonotype sharing between individuals. For each donor, CD4 naive and CD4 memory were each given three plates, CD8 naive was given two plates, and CD8 memory was given one plate.

Summary of the overall study and its limitations: Pairwise subsampling indicated that sequencing depth was expected to affect the degree of clonotype sharing among donors. Higher generation probabilities were observed for clonotypes shared by all four sorted-subset donors than for non-shared clonotypes. Only blood was sampled, and tissue TCR repertoires likely differ from those in blood. Rarefaction of sorted-subset datasets indicated incomplete sequencing despite the large sequencing depth. Approximately 5% of naive CD4, roughly 3.5% of naive CD8, around 2.3% of memory CD4, and over 0.35% of memory CD8 clonotypes were shared across a few donors. Because the study included only a small number of donors, the genetic and exposure-history diversity represented was limited. Naive subsets generally had larger estimated clonotype richness than memory subsets.

V is shortened by 0 bases, J by 5 bases, and the region joining them spans 8 bases. The CDR3, cysteine through phenylalanine, is 14 amino acids long. Only CDR3 DNA remains: 42 bases, in frame from the first base. CDR1 is given as SGHRS and CDR2 as YFSETQ, both from the germline V gene. The sequenced material came from naive CD4+ T cells sorted from blood. The sample's cell subset or site label, decoded: CD45RA+ positively selected. The TCR comes from a man aged 25-45 years in good health. The chain couples TRBV5-1 to TRBJ2-2; tentative D gene TRBD1, with 5 bases matching. The DNA reads TGCGCCAGCAGCTTGGAAGGGGCAACCGGGGAGCTGTTTTTT. This sequence encodes CASSLEGATGELFF.